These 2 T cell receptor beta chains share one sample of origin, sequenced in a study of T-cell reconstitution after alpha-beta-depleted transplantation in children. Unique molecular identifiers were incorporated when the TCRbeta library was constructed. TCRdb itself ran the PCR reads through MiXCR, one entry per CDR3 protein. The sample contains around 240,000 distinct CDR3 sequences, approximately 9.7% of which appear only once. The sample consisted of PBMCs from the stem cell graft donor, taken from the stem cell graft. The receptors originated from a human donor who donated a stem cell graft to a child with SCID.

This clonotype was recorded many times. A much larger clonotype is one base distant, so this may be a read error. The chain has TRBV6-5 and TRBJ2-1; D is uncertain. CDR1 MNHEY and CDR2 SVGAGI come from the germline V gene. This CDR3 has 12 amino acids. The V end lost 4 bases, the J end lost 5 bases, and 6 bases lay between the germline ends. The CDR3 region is CASSSRDNEQFF. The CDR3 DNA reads TGTGCCAGCAGTTCCCGGGACAATGAGCAGTTCTTC.

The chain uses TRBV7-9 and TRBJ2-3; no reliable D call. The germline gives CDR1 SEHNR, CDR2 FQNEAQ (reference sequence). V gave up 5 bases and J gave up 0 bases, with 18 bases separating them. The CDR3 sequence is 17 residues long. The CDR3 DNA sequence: TGTGCCAGCAGCCCCGGTAGGACGGGCTTTAGCACAGATACGCAGTATTTT. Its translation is CASSPGRTGFSTDTQYF.